The 17 T cell receptor beta chains presented below share a single source sample, sequenced in a study of T-cell reconstitution after alpha-beta-depleted transplantation in children. Unique molecular identifiers were built into the TCRbeta library. MiXCR, run by TCRdb on the PCR reads, gives a single entry per CDR3 protein. This sample has 800,000 to 1,000,000 distinct CDR3 sequences; about 29% occur once, and the top ten carry over 25%. The sequencing used PBMCs, mostly from graft donor cells, collected 360 days after TCRalphabeta/CD19-depleted stem cell transplant. All receptors come from a boy younger than two who had a stem cell transplant for SCID, so the T cells may come from the graft donor.

The rearrangement joins TRBV28 to TRBJ2-7, with 7 bases identical to TRBD1. Germline CDR1 is MDHEN and CDR2 is SYDVKM. This CDR3 comprises 14 residues. Trimming took 3 bases from V and 3 from J; bases not matched to a gene: 5. The CDR3 nucleotides are TGTGCCAGCAGTTTTTTGACAGGGCGCTACGAGCAGTACTTC. Protein product: CASSFLTGRYEQYF.

This clonotype has only a few counts. The V gene is TRBV12-3 or TRBV12-4, the J gene TRBJ1-3; D might be TRBD1 (5 bases). V lost 6 bases and J lost 0, with 9 bases in between. The CDR3 is made up of 14 amino acids. DNA of the CDR3: TGTGCCAGCAGCGAGGGGATCTCTGGAAACACCATATATTTT. It specifies CASSEGISGNTIYF.

This chain joins TRBV9 and TRBJ1-4, with TRBD1 matching over 12 bases. This CDR3 contains 15 residues. Trimming removed 3 bases from V and 8 bases from J; junction bases left unmatched: 5. Germline lookup yields CDR1 SGDLS and CDR2 YYNGEE. As DNA, the CDR3 is TGTGCCAGCAGCGAGGGACAGGGGGCAAAGGAAAAACTGTTTTTT. Translated: CASSEGQGAKEKLFF.

The sample holds a few counts of this clonotype. The rearrangement links TRBV4-3 to TRBJ2-1, with D perhaps TRBD1 (6 bases). Germline V gives CDR1 LGHNA, CDR2 YSLEER. With 2 bases removed from V and 9 bases from J, the gap between germline ends came to 8 bases. The CDR3 is 12 residues long. The CDR3 nucleotides are TGCGCCAGCAGCCAATTACAGGGTGAGCAGTTCTTC. It yields the protein CASSQLQGEQFF.

The chain couples TRBV29-1 to TRBJ1-5; possibly TRBD1 for D (6 bases). This CDR3 has 14 amino acids. Looked up from germline, CDR1 is SQVTM and CDR2 is ANQGSEA. V was trimmed by 4 bases and J by 7 bases, leaving 17 bases between them. The CDR3 bases are TGCAGCGTTGTCGAAGGGGGGTCAGGGCAGCCCCAGCATTTT. This gives the protein CSVVEGGSGQPQHF.

In this sample, this clonotype turned up a few times. This chain uses TRBV20-1 with TRBJ1-4; D is unclear. Germline V lookup: CDR1 DFQATT, CDR2 SNEGSKA (reference sequence). V shed 3 bases and J shed 7 bases, with 9 bases lying between them. There are 12 residues in the CDR3. DNA of the CDR3: TGCAGTGCTAGTGCCTCGATTGAAAAACTGTTTTTT. This translates into CSASASIEKLFF.

V usage is TRBV29-1 and J usage is TRBJ1-5, with 7 positions matching TRBD1. The CDR3 has 13 amino acids. Unmatched junction bases numbered 4, after V lost 5 bases and J lost 3 bases. Germline lookup yields CDR1 SQVTM and CDR2 ANQGSEA. CDR3 coding DNA: TGCAGCGTTTTCGGACAGGTCAATCAGCCCCAGCATTTT. Protein product: CSVFGQVNQPQHF.

This rearrangement joins TRBV25-1 to TRBJ2-3, with D possibly called TRBD1 or TRBD2 (5 bases each). Per the germline V gene, CDR1 is MGHDK and CDR2 is SYGVNS. Trimming removed 7 bases at V and 3 bases at J, with 8 bases between. The CDR3 extends over 12 amino acids. The CDR3 region is CASTWGTDTQYF. The CDR3 DNA reads as TGTGCCAGCACGTGGGGGACAGATACGCAGTATTTT.

This clonotype showed up just once. The gene calls are TRBV30 and TRBJ1-1; perhaps TRBD1 as D (5 bases). This CDR3 contains 14 residues. V was cut by 7 bases and J by 4 bases, with 19 bases left in between. From germline, CDR1 is GTSNPN and CDR2 SVGIG (reference sequence). DNA of the CDR3: TGTGCCTCCAATTCCGGGGGGTTCGGCACTGAAGCTTTCTTT. This encodes CASNSGGFGTEAFF. Looking up the rest from reference TRBV30 and TRBJ1-1 gives the full variable domain: SQTIHQWPATLVQPVGSPLSLECTVEGTSNPNLYWYRQAAGRGLQLLFYSVGIGQISSEVPQNLSASRPQDRQFILSSKKLLLSDSGFYLCASNSGGFGTEAFFGQGTRLTVV.

The V and J genes are TRBV12-3 or TRBV12-4 and TRBJ2-5; 7 bases are shared with TRBD2. Germline trimming cut 3 bases from V and 5 bases from J; bases unmatched to any gene: 9. This CDR3 region has 15 residues. The CDR3 reads CASSFGTTLGETQYF. In DNA, the CDR3 is TGTGCCAGCAGTTTCGGGACTACCTTAGGGGAGACCCAGTACTTC.

The table lists this clonotype with a few counts. The chain has TRBV24-1 and TRBJ2-5, with D possibly matching TRBD1 (6 bases). V was pared by 9 bases and J by 1 base, with 8 bases between. Per the germline V gene, CDR1 is KGHDR and CDR2 is SFDVKD. The CDR3 consists of 12 residues. The CDR3 bases are TGTGCCACCGGGGACACCCAAGAGACCCAGTACTTC. Its protein is CATGDTQETQYF.

This clonotype turned up a few times. J is TRBJ1-1 and V is TRBV12-3 or TRBV12-4, with D unclear. V was trimmed by 5 bases and J by 3 bases, leaving 10 bases between them. The CDR3 extends over 13 amino acids. CDR3 sequence: CASSTGSYTEAFF. The CDR3 DNA is TGTGCCAGCAGTACCGGGTCCTACACTGAAGCTTTCTTT.

This clonotype occurred a few times. The chain joins TRBV12-3 or TRBV12-4 to TRBJ2-7, with D tentatively TRBD1 (6 bases). V was shortened by 6 bases and J by 0 bases, with 15 bases between the two germline ends. This CDR3 contains 15 residues. The CDR3 nucleotides are TGTGCCAGCAGCCCCTTGGGGGCGATCTCCTACGAGCAGTACTTC. This translates into CASSPLGAISYEQYF.

The rearrangement uses TRBV5-5 and TRBJ2-5, with D possibly being TRBD2 (6 bases). V lost 4 bases and J lost 5, with 18 bases in between. Germline V gene sequence: CDR1 SGHKS, CDR2 YYEKEE (reference sequence). The CDR3 is 15 residues long. The CDR3 region has the DNA TGTGCCAGCAGCCTGACACCGACTGGGGGGGAGACCCAGTACTTC. Its protein product is CASSLTPTGGETQYF.

This clonotype was counted between two and nine times. This sequence joins TRBV2 and TRBJ1-1; D call uncertain. The CDR3 is 15 amino acids. Between the trimmed V and J ends, which lost 4 bases and 2 bases, there was a span of 14 bases. Germline V gene sequence: CDR1 SNHLY, CDR2 FYNNEI. The CDR3 loop is CASSVEGRVNTEAFF. CDR3 sequence (DNA): TGTGCCAGCAGTGTGGAGGGCAGAGTAAACACTGAAGCTTTCTTT.

The chain is built from TRBV15 and TRBJ1-5, with TRBD1 matching 9 bases. This CDR3 has 17 amino acids. Looked up from germline, CDR1 is LNHNV and CDR2 is YYDKDF (reference sequence). Trimming at V came to 2 bases and at J to 6 bases, leaving 11 bases not matched to a gene. CDR3 nucleotides: TGTGCCACCAGCAGACCTCAAGGGACAGGGAAGTTTCAGCCCCAGCATTTT. Amino acids: CATSRPQGTGKFQPQHF.

The V gene is TRBV12-3 or TRBV12-4, the J gene TRBJ1-1; 8 bases agree with TRBD1. CDR3 length equals 13 residues. The V gene end was trimmed by 4 bases and the J gene end by 6 bases; junction bases not matched to a gene: 4. The CDR3 bases are TGTGCCAGCAGTTACACGGACAGGGCTGAAGCTTTCTTT. Translating gives CASSYTDRAEAFF.